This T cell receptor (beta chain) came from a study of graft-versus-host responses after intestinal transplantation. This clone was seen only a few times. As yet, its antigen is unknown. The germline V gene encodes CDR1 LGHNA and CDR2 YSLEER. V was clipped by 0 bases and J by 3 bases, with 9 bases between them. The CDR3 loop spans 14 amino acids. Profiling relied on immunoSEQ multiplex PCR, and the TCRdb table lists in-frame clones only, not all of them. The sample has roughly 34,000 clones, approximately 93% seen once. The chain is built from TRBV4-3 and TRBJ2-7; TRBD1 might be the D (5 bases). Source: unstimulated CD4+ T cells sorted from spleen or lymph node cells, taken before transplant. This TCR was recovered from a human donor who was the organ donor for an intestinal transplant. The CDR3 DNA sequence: TGCGCCAGCAGCCAAGAGGCAGGGAACTACGAGCAGTACTTC. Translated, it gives CASSQEAGNYEQYF.